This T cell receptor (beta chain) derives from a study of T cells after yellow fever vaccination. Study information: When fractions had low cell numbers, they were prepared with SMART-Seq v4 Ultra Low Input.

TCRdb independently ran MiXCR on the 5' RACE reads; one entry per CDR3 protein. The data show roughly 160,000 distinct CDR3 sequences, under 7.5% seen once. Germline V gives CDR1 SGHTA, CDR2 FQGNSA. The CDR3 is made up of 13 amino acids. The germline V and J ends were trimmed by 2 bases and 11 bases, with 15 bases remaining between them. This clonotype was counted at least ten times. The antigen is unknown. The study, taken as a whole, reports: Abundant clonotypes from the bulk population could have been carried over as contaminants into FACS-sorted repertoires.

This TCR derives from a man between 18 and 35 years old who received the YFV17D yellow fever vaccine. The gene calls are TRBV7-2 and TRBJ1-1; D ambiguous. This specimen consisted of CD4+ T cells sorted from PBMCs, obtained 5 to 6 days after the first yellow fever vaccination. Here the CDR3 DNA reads TGTGCCAGCAGCTTAACGGTAGCCCCTGTGGCTTTCTTT. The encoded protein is CASSLTVAPVAFF. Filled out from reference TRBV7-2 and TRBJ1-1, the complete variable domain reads GAGVSQSPSNKVTEKGKDVELRCDPISGHTALYWYRQSLGQGLEFLIYFQGNSAPDKSGLPSDRFSAERTGGSVSTLTIQRTQQEDSAVYLCASSLTVAPVAFFGQGTRLTVV.